The 2 T cell receptor beta chains below were found in one sample sequenced in a study of control samples from healthy donors and cancer patients. Libraries were prepared by immunoSEQ multiplex PCR; TCRdb keeps only in-frame clonotypes and omits some of them. The table has approximately 79,000 clones, over 75% seen once; the top ten hold 7.2%. The sample comprised blood. The receptors were sampled from a middle-aged man in good health.

The rearrangement uses TRBV5-1 and TRBJ1-4; D is undetermined. This CDR3 region has 9 residues. V was shortened by 9 bases and J by 10 bases, with 7 bases between the two germline ends. CDR1 and CDR2 from the germline V gene are SGHRS and YFSETQ. CDR3 residues: CATVGKLFF. The CDR3 DNA follows: TGCGCCACTGTCGGAAAACTGTTTTTT.

Many counts were recorded for this clone. This chain joins TRBV6-5 and TRBJ1-5; D might be TRBD1 (6 bases). Germline values: CDR1 MNHEY, CDR2 SVGAGI. The CDR3 consists of 14 residues. Between the trimmed V and J ends, which lost 5 bases and 3 bases, there was a span of 11 bases. CDR3 DNA: TGTGCCAGCAGTACGGGGGGCCCCAATCAGCCCCAGCATTTT. This encodes CASSTGGPNQPQHF.